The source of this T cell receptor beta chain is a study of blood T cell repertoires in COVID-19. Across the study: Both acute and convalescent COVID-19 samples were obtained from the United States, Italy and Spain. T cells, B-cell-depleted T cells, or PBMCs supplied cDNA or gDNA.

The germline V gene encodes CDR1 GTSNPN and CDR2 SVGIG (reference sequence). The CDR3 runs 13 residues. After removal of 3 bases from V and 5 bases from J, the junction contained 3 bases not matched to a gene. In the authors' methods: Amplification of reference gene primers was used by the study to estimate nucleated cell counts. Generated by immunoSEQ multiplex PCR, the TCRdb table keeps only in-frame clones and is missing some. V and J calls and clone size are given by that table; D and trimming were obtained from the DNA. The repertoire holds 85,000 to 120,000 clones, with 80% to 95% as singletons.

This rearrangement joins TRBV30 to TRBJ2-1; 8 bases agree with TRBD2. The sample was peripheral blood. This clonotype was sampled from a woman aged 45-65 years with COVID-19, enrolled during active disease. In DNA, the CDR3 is TGTGCCTGGAGCACGGGGGGGGACAATGAGCAGTTCTTC. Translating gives CAWSTGGDNEQFF.